This TCR beta chain was sequenced in a study of blood T cell repertoires in COVID-19. Study overall: Sites in the United States, Italy and Spain provided acute and convalescent COVID-19 samples. The analysed material was cDNA or gDNA that came from T cells, B-cell-depleted T cells, or PBMCs.

Seattle-derived patients entered the study during active infection and were followed longitudinally. This clone was observed a handful of times. Clones were sequenced by immunoSEQ multiplex PCR, and TCRdb holds only the in-frame ones, with some missing. The sample records 70,000 or so clones, 75% to 90% being singletons. The germline V gene has CDR1 MNHEY and CDR2 SMNVEV (reference sequence). There are 11 residues in the CDR3. Between the trimmed V and J ends, which lost 8 bases and 5 bases, there was a span of 9 bases. V gene TRBV27 combines with J gene TRBJ1-2; D remains ambiguous. The sequencing sample was made of peripheral blood. This TCR derives from a man aged 35 to 55 with COVID-19, enrolled during active disease. Written as DNA, the CDR3 is TGTGCCAGCGGGAGGGCTTATGGCTACACCTTC. Translated: CASGRAYGYTF.